The sequence of this TCR beta chain was determined in a study of blood T cell repertoires in COVID-19. Study background: T cells, B-cell-depleted T cells, or PBMCs provided the cDNA or gDNA that served as material.

In the original workflow: Estimation of nucleated cell counts relied on the amplification of reference gene primers. Sequencing was performed with immunoSEQ multiplex PCR; in TCRdb, only in-frame clones are kept and a portion is missing. V, J and clone size reflect that table, while D and trimming were determined from the DNA. The sample comprises roughly 68,000 clones, more than 70% of which are singletons, and 8.8% rests with the top ten. This clone was counted only a few times. CDR3 size: 13 residues. The trim removed 5 bases at V and 6 bases at J, leaving 6 bases unmatched. CDR1 is SGHRS, CDR2 YFSETQ, per germline.

Sequencing was performed on peripheral blood. The clonotype was recovered from a man over 45 with active COVID-19. V is TRBV5-1 and J is TRBJ2-3, with 7 bases lining up with TRBD1. Here the CDR3 reads CASRGGVGDTQYF. CDR3 nucleotides: TGCGCCAGCAGAGGGGGCGTCGGCGATACGCAGTATTTT.